This TCR beta chain was sequenced for a study of blood T cells in healthy people across ages. A second PCR of roughly 7 to 11 cycles used a sample-barcoded 5' primer and a J-beta primer mix. TCRdb analysed the 5' RACE reads with MiXCR anew, one entry per CDR3 protein. The data hold roughly 700,000 distinct CDR3 sequences, with 32% observed a single time. The CDR3 is 14 amino acids. Germline CDR1 and CDR2: MNHNY and SVGAGI (reference sequence). V was cut by 0 bases and J by 6 bases, with 12 bases left in between. The chain recombines TRBV6-6 with TRBJ2-7; either TRBD1 or TRBD2 may supply D (6 bases each). This TCR was sampled from a woman aged 80 or over in good health. Sequencing used blood. CDR3 protein: CASSYSGGPVEQYF. The CDR3 DNA is TGTGCCAGCAGTTACTCAGGGGGGCCGGTCGAGCAGTACTTC.